This T cell receptor beta chain was obtained from a study of control samples from healthy donors and cancer patients. The repertoire was sequenced with immunoSEQ multiplex PCR; TCRdb's copy has only in-frame clones and lacks some. The data hold about 130,000 clones, with around 90% observed a single time. CDR3 length: 14 amino acids. Looked up from germline, CDR1 is KGHSH and CDR2 is LQKENI. V lost 3 bases to trimming and J lost 7 bases, with 15 bases between them. This sequence was found in a man aged 35-49 years in good health. The chain recombines TRBV18 with TRBJ1-2; D possibly corresponds to TRBD1 (5 bases). Sequenced input: blood. The CDR3 loop is CASSPEGQGSGYTF. CDR3 nucleotide sequence: TGTGCCAGCTCACCTGAGGGGCAGGGCTCTGGCTACACCTTC.